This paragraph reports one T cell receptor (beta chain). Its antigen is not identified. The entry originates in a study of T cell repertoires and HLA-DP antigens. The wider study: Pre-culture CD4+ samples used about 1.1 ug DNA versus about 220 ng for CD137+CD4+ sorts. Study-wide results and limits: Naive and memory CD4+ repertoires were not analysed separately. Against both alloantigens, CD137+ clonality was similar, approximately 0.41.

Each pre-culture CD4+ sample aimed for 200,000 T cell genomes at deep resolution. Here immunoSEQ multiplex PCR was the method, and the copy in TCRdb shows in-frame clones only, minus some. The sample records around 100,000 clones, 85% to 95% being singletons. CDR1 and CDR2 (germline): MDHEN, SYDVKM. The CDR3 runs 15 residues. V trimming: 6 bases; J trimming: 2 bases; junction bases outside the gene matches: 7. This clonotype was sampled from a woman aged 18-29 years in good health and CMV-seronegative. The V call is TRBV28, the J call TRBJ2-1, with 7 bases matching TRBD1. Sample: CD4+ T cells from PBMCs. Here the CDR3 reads CASRRGQATYNEQFF. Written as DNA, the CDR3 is TGTGCCAGCAGGCGAGGACAGGCTACCTACAATGAGCAGTTCTTC.